What follows describes a single TCR beta chain. The data stem from a study of T-cell reconstitution after alpha-beta-depleted transplantation in children. A library of TCRbeta sequences, prepared with unique molecular identifiers, was generated. One entry per CDR3 protein, called by TCRdb with MiXCR from the PCR reads. In the table there are almost 400,000 distinct CDR3 sequences, roughly 20% of which are singletons. CDR3 length: 15 amino acids. CDR1 WSHSY and CDR2 SAAADI come from the germline V gene. With V trimmed by 6 bases and J by 5 bases, 9 bases remained unmatched. The J gene is TRBJ2-1, the V gene TRBV10-2; 8 nucleotides align to TRBD2. This receptor was identified in a human donor who donated a stem cell graft to a child with acute myeloid leukemia. The sequencing used PBMCs from the stem cell graft donor, collected from the stem cell graft. The DNA for the CDR3 is TGCGCCAGCAGCGAACTAGCGGTACCTAACAATGAGCAGTTCTTC. It translates to CASSELAVPNNEQFF.